The 22 T cell receptor beta chains reported below all come from one sample, sequenced in a study of blood T cell repertoires in COVID-19. The table came from immunoSEQ multiplex PCR; TCRdb's copy has only in-frame clones and leaves some out. The table has roughly 82,000 clones, around 83% seen once. The sample consisted of peripheral blood. The source is a woman aged 55-69 years with acute or convalescent COVID-19.

V is TRBV3-1 (or the pseudogene TRBV3-2) and J is TRBJ2-1; D gene ambiguous. The CDR3 consists of 15 residues. Germline CDR1 and CDR2: LGHDT and YNNKEL (reference sequence). The V gene lost 4 bases and the J gene lost 3 bases, with 13 bases spanning the gap. CDR3 sequence: CASSPRTRGYNEQFF. In DNA form, the CDR3 reads TGTGCCAGCAGCCCCCGAACCCGAGGCTACAATGAGCAGTTCTTC.

The chain has TRBV9 and TRBJ1-2; a possible D gene is TRBD1 (5 bases). The length of the CDR3 is 14 residues. Germline CDR1 is SGDLS and CDR2 is YYNGEE. V lost 0 bases and J 7 bases, leaving 13 bases between the germline ends. CDR3 amino acids: CASSVVRPGGGYTF. The CDR3 DNA reads as TGTGCCAGCAGCGTAGTTCGCCCGGGGGGTGGCTACACCTTC.

This chain joins TRBV5-1 and TRBJ2-6; weak D call: TRBD1 (6 bases). V shed 4 bases and J shed 1 base, with 9 bases lying between them. CDR1 is SGHRS, CDR2 YFSETQ, per germline. CDR3 length: 15 amino acids. CDR3: CASSLGTSGANVLTF. The CDR3 DNA sequence: TGCGCCAGCAGCCTCGGGACATCTGGGGCCAACGTCCTGACTTTC.

This clone was recorded only once. The J gene is TRBJ1-2, the V gene TRBV7-2; D gene uncertain. Between the trimmed V and J ends, which lost 0 bases and 8 bases, there was a span of 4 bases. CDR3 length: 11 residues. The germline CDR1 and CDR2 sequences are SGHTA and FQGNSA. This chain's CDR3 is CASSLAEGYTF. The CDR3 region has the DNA TGTGCCAGCAGCTTAGCGGAGGGCTACACCTTC.

The sample holds one count of this clone. The chain uses TRBV19 and TRBJ2-1, with 7 bases fitting TRBD1. The CDR3 sequence is 15 residues long. Germline CDR1 and CDR2: LNHDA and SQIVND (reference sequence). The junction had 9 bases not matched to a gene; V was cut back by 6 bases and J by 4 bases. The CDR3: CASSPTGNPYNEQFF. In DNA form, the CDR3 reads TGTGCCAGTAGCCCGACAGGGAACCCTTACAATGAGCAGTTCTTC.

The chain joins TRBV29-1 to TRBJ2-1, with TRBD2 matching 7 bases. The CDR3 is made up of 14 amino acids. Germline V CDR1 and CDR2: SQVTM, ANQGSEA. Trimming took 4 bases from V and 0 from J; bases not matched to a gene: 3. CDR3 amino acids: CSVGGGGSYNEQFF. The CDR3 nucleotides read TGCAGCGTTGGCGGCGGGGGCTCCTACAATGAGCAGTTCTTC.

This rearrangement joins TRBV28 to TRBJ2-7; 16 bases map to TRBD2. The V segment lost 6 bases and the J segment 4 bases; nucleotides outside the gene matches: 6. The CDR3 loop spans 16 amino acids. In germline, CDR1 is MDHEN, CDR2 SYDVKM. In DNA, the CDR3 is TGTGCCAGCAGCCGGGGACTAGCGGGAGGGATATACGAGCAGTACTTC. As protein: CASSRGLAGGIYEQYF.

J is TRBJ1-1 and V is TRBV4-3; 9 positions match TRBD1. The CDR3 contains 15 residues. Germline assignment: CDR1 LGHNA and CDR2 YSLEER. The ends lost 3 bases at V and 5 bases at J; junction bases unmatched: 7. The CDR3 is CASSHGQGMETEAFF. As DNA, the CDR3 is TGCGCCAGCAGCCATGGACAGGGGATGGAGACTGAAGCTTTCTTT.

The chain is built from TRBV11-3 and TRBJ1-2; TRBD1 might be the D (5 bases). This CDR3 is 15 amino acids long. CDR1 and CDR2 from the germline V gene are SGHNT and YENEEA. With 4 bases removed from V and 3 bases from J, the gap between germline ends came to 15 bases. CDR3 protein: CASSSATPGYYGYTF. The CDR3 DNA reads TGTGCCAGCAGCTCTGCTACTCCAGGGTACTATGGCTACACCTTC.

V is TRBV6-5 and J is TRBJ1-5, with D perhaps matching TRBD1 (6 bases). CDR3 length: 13 residues. Trimming left V 5 bases short and J 6 bases short, with 11 bases between. Germline assignment: CDR1 MNHEY and CDR2 SVGAGI. The CDR3 is CASSLTGLQPQHF. CDR3 bases: TGTGCCAGCAGTCTTACAGGGCTTCAGCCCCAGCATTTT.

The chain uses TRBV29-1 and TRBJ1-1; no clear D gene. Germline V gives CDR1 SQVTM, CDR2 ANQGSEA. This CDR3 is built from 15 residues. Trimming removed 3 bases at V and 3 bases at J, with 17 bases between. CDR3 loop: CSVEAHGRRDTEAFF. DNA of the CDR3: TGCAGCGTTGAGGCCCATGGGCGGAGGGACACTGAAGCTTTCTTT. Supplemented by reference TRBV29-1 and TRBJ1-1, the full variable domain reads SAVISQKPSRDICQRGTSLTIQCQVDSQVTMMFWYRQQPGQSLTLIATANQGSEATYESGFVIDKFPISRPNLTFSTLTVSNMSPEDSSIYLCSVEAHGRRDTEAFFGQGTRLTVV.

V is TRBV7-2 and J is TRBJ1-1, with D hard to call. The germline gives CDR1 SGHTA, CDR2 FQGNSA. Trimming shortened V by 4 bases and J by 3 bases, and 15 bases separated the two germline ends. The CDR3 spans 15 residues. CDR3 protein: CASSWYGGQYTEAFF. The CDR3 DNA reads as TGTGCCAGCAGCTGGTATGGCGGCCAGTACACTGAAGCTTTCTTT.

CDR3 sequence reads: CASRLDLPGQGCEQYF. The CDR3 DNA reads as TGTGCAAGTCGCTTAGACCTACCGGGACAGGGTTGCGAGCAGTACTTC. The rearrangement links TRBV12-2 to TRBJ2-7; the D call in the table, TRBD1, was not verified against the DNA. TRBV12-2 is a documented pseudogene. The CDR3 loop spans 16 amino acids.

This chain uses TRBV6-6 with TRBJ1-1; TRBD1 might be the D (6 bases). CDR1 MNHNY and CDR2 SVGAGI come from the germline V gene (reference sequence). This CDR3 has 14 amino acids. Deletions cut 4 bases from V and 4 bases from J, with 13 bases between. For the CDR3, the DNA is TGTGCCAGCAGTTGGGAAGGGGGAAGCACTGAAGCTTTCTTT. Protein: CASSWEGGSTEAFF.

The chain couples TRBV3-1 (or the pseudogene TRBV3-2) to TRBJ1-5, with 7 bases lining up with TRBD1. The V segment lost 11 bases and the J segment 3 bases; nucleotides outside the gene matches: 7. Germline V gene lookup returns CDR1 LGHDT and CDR2 YNNKEL (reference sequence). There are 13 residues in the CDR3. Here the CDR3 DNA reads TGTGCCTCGGCCGACAGGGCCAATCAGCCCCAGCATTTT. This encodes CASADRANQPQHF.

V gene TRBV7-2 combines with J gene TRBJ1-1; D is ambiguous. CDR1 and CDR2 from the germline V gene are SGHTA and FQGNSA. The CDR3 consists of 15 residues. V gave up 5 bases and J gave up 2 bases, with 15 bases separating them. CDR3 sequence (DNA): TGTGCCAGCAGCGAATGGAGGGCCTCCAACACTGAAGCTTTCTTT. Translating gives CASSEWRASNTEAFF.

The CDR3 region is CASSSGDVSYNEQFF. The CDR3 DNA follows: TGTGCCAGTAGTTCAGGGGACGTATCCTACAATGAGCAGTTCTTC. The rearrangement joins TRBV19 to TRBJ2-1; tentatively, D is TRBD1 (6 bases). The CDR3 runs to 15 residues. Germline CDR1 and CDR2: LNHDA and SQIVND (reference sequence). V was pared by 5 bases and J by 1 base, with 12 bases between.

The CDR3 loop reads CASSLVSAAYEQYF. CDR3 in DNA: TGTGCCAGCAGCTTAGTGTCTGCAGCGTATGAGCAGTACTTC. This chain joins TRBV7-9 and TRBJ2-7, with D unresolved. Trimming removed 1 base from V and 7 bases from J, with 14 bases in between. The CDR3 totals 14 residues. Germline-derived CDR1 and CDR2 are SEHNR and FQNEAQ (reference sequence). Full variable domain (outside the CDR3, taken from reference TRBV7-9 and TRBJ2-7): DTGVSQNPRHKITKRGQNVTFRCDPISEHNRLYWYRQTLGQGPEFLTYFQNEAQLEKSRLLSDRFSAERPKGSFSTLEIQRTEQGDSAMYLCASSLVSAAYEQYFGPGTRLTVT.

The chain employs TRBV30 and TRBJ1-5; D is perhaps TRBD1 (6 bases). The CDR3 length is 12 residues. The V gene's germline CDR1 is GTSNPN and CDR2 SVGIG (reference sequence). V lost 2 bases to trimming and J lost 5 bases, with 7 bases between them. The CDR3 region is CAWSPGDQPQHF. CDR3 DNA sequence: TGTGCCTGGAGTCCAGGGGATCAGCCCCAGCATTTT.

The chain links TRBV19 to TRBJ1-5, with unresolved D. Trimming took 0 bases from V and 6 from J, leaving 15 bases between them. CDR3 length: 16 residues. Germline assignment: CDR1 LNHDA and CDR2 SQIVND (reference sequence). The CDR3 here is CASSIESRGSAQPQHF. CDR3 DNA sequence: TGTGCCAGTAGTATAGAGAGTCGAGGGTCCGCTCAGCCCCAGCATTTT.

The chain links TRBV24-1 to TRBJ1-1, with TRBD1 as a possible D gene (6 bases). Germline CDR1 is KGHDR and CDR2 is SFDVKD. V was shortened by 4 bases and J by 6 bases, with 11 bases between the two germline ends. The CDR3 consists of 13 residues. CDR3 DNA: TGTGCCACCAGTGACCCAGGGGTCCCTGAAGCTTTCTTT. Encoded protein: CATSDPGVPEAFF.

This clone has a single count. V usage is TRBV29-1 and J usage is TRBJ2-1; D remains unclear. The V and J ends lost 3 bases and 5 bases respectively, with 14 bases between them. CDR3 length: 14 residues. Looked up from germline, CDR1 is SQVTM and CDR2 is ANQGSEA. This chain's CDR3 is CSVDTALTHNEQFF. The CDR3 DNA follows: TGCAGCGTTGACACAGCCCTGACCCACAATGAGCAGTTCTTC.